This TCR beta chain was retrieved from a study of neurological immune-mediated disorders. General study findings and limits: HTLV-1-associated myelopathy displayed the greatest TCR clonal expansion, and multiple sclerosis exhibited the smallest, lower than that of healthy controls.

This clonotype was seen many times. Antigen: not known. cDNA was made by 5'RACE with 10-nucleotide random UMIs. From the 5' RACE reads, TCRdb called clonotypes with MiXCR, one entry per CDR3 protein. The sample has over 45,000 distinct CDR3 sequences, around 3.5% seen once. The CDR3 loop spans 13 amino acids. The V and J ends lost 1 base and 5 bases respectively, with 9 bases between them. The V gene's germline CDR1 is MGHRA and CDR2 YSYEKL. The specimen was PBMCs. The sequence derives from a man aged 40-49 years with multiple sclerosis. The chain recombines TRBV4-1 with TRBJ2-7, with unresolved D. This chain's CDR3 is CASSQVLGHEQYF. As DNA, the CDR3 is TGCGCCAGCAGCCAAGTGTTGGGCCACGAGCAGTACTTC.